This TCR beta chain appears in the sequencing data of a study of blood T cell repertoires in COVID-19. The germline V gene has CDR1 MDHEN and CDR2 SYDVKM. Trimming removed 7 bases from V and 4 bases from J, with 13 bases in between. The CDR3 runs 13 residues. Measured with immunoSEQ multiplex PCR; TCRdb has only the in-frame clones, and not every one. The repertoire includes about 81,000 clones, 85% to 90% of them detected once, and roughly 4.9% sits in the top ten. Sequencing was performed on peripheral blood. The TCR was taken from a woman aged 80 or over with active COVID-19. The genes are TRBV28 and TRBJ1-2; D call uncertain. DNA for the CDR3: TGTGCCAGCACCTTGCCCACTTCCTATGGCTACACCTTC. Translation: CASTLPTSYGYTF.